The 22 T cell receptor beta chains presented below share a single source sample, sequenced in a study of T cell clones after liver transplantation. Clones were sequenced by immunoSEQ multiplex PCR, and TCRdb holds only the in-frame ones, with some missing. The sample lists 95,000 to 130,000 clones; 90% were seen once. The specimen was CD4+ T cells from blood, collected 12 months after liver transplant. These receptors all come from a human patient who received a liver transplant. Some of the T cells might come from the graft donor.

The chain uses TRBV27 and TRBJ2-1, with 9 bases fitting TRBD2. From germline, CDR1 is MNHEY and CDR2 SMNVEV (reference sequence). The junction had 11 bases not matched to a gene; V was cut back by 7 bases and J by 7 bases. The CDR3 is 15 residues long. This CDR3 reads CASKSIAGAWNEQFF. The CDR3 bases are TGTGCCAGCAAGAGCATAGCGGGAGCGTGGAATGAGCAGTTCTTC.

V usage is TRBV19 and J usage is TRBJ1-2; D gene ambiguous. With 6 bases removed from V and 6 bases from J, the gap between germline ends came to 11 bases. The CDR3 covers 12 residues. Germline assignment: CDR1 LNHDA and CDR2 SQIVND (reference sequence). For the CDR3, the DNA is TGTGCCAGTAGGTGGGCCAGAGATGGCTACACCTTC. Protein: CASRWARDGYTF.

This clone was found a few times. The CDR3 region is CASSVEGGDTEAFF. CDR3 bases: TGTGCCAGCAGCGTAGAAGGGGGAGACACTGAAGCTTTCTTT. The chain has TRBV9 and TRBJ1-1; D might be TRBD1 (6 bases). CDR1 is SGDLS and CDR2 is YYNGEE in the germline V gene. The CDR3 sequence is 14 residues long. Between the trimmed V and J ends, which lost 0 bases and 3 bases, there was a span of 9 bases.

This clone is a singleton in its sample. The chain has TRBV7-2 and TRBJ2-3; the D is unclear. CDR1 is SGHTA, CDR2 FQGNSA, per germline. The CDR3 extends over 13 amino acids. The germline V and J ends were trimmed by 3 bases and 6 bases, with 10 bases remaining between them. DNA of the CDR3: TGTGCCAGCAGCTTGGGTATGGGGGATACGCAGTATTTT. Its protein is CASSLGMGDTQYF.

The chain employs TRBV28 and TRBJ2-1; D may be TRBD2 (6 bases). The germline V gene encodes CDR1 MDHEN and CDR2 SYDVKM. V was shortened by 5 bases and J by 4 bases, with 15 bases between the two germline ends. The CDR3 extends over 15 amino acids. For the CDR3, the DNA is TGTGCCAGCAGTCCCGCGGAGGGCACATACAATGAGCAGTTCTTC. Translated, it gives CASSPAEGTYNEQFF.

The V and J genes are TRBV5-6 and TRBJ2-7; the match to TRBD1 covers 9 bases. The germline gives CDR1 SGHDT, CDR2 YYEEEE. The CDR3 consists of 15 residues. The V segment lost 4 bases and the J segment 6 bases; nucleotides outside the gene matches: 11. CDR3 protein: CASSRTGGGEGEQYF. The CDR3 DNA sequence: TGTGCCAGCAGCCGTACAGGGGGCGGCGAGGGCGAGCAGTACTTC.

The chain links TRBV5-6 to TRBJ2-7, with D perhaps TRBD2 (6 bases). The CDR3 spans 12 residues. Germline-derived CDR1 and CDR2 are SGHDT and YYEEEE. V was trimmed by 2 bases and J by 5 bases, leaving 8 bases between them. The DNA for the CDR3 is TGTGCCAGCAGCTTACTAGCAAACGAGCAGTACTTC. As protein: CASSLLANEQYF.

The chain combines TRBV11-3 with TRBJ1-1, with D possibly TRBD1 on 6 matching bases. The CDR3 has 15 residues. The ends were cut back, 4 bases at V and 4 bases at J, with 16 bases in the middle. Germline V gene sequence: CDR1 SGHNT, CDR2 YENEEA. This CDR3 is CASSSSQGWVTEAFF. In DNA, the CDR3 is TGTGCCAGCAGCTCGTCCCAGGGGTGGGTCACTGAAGCTTTCTTT.

This clone was recorded once. The genes are TRBV5-1 and TRBJ1-4, with D maybe TRBD1 (6 bases). Germline CDR1 reads SGHRS; CDR2 reads YFSETQ. CDR3 size: 15 residues. The V end lost 5 bases, the J end lost 7 bases, and 18 bases lay between the germline ends. The CDR3 loop is CASSSTGPGGEKLFF. CDR3 DNA sequence: TGCGCCAGCAGTTCAACAGGGCCGGGGGGTGAAAAACTGTTTTTT.

This chain connects TRBV25-1 to TRBJ2-7, with TRBD1 identical over 8 bases. The junction had 11 bases not matched to a gene; V was cut back by 5 bases and J by 2 bases. The CDR3 covers 16 residues. CDR1 is MGHDK and CDR2 is SYGVNS in the germline V gene. The CDR3 nucleotides read TGTGCCAGCAGTCCCCTCGGGGGACAGGACACCTACGAGCAGTACTTC. Translation gives CASSPLGGQDTYEQYF.

This chain links TRBV6-1 with TRBJ2-1; perhaps TRBD2 as D (5 bases). V shed 6 bases and J shed 1 base, with 13 bases lying between them. The CDR3 length is 15 residues. Germline CDR1 and CDR2: MNHNS and SASEGT. CDR3 protein: CASSAREGSYNEQFF. CDR3 DNA: TGTGCCAGCAGCGCGCGAGAGGGATCCTACAATGAGCAGTTCTTC.

V gene TRBV6-1 combines with J gene TRBJ2-6, with D possibly matching TRBD1 (5 bases). The CDR3 contains 15 residues. V lost 8 bases, J lost 1 base, and 12 bases lay in between. CDR1 is MNHNS and CDR2 is SASEGT in the germline V gene. The CDR3 sequence: CASGTGSSGANVLTF. CDR3 DNA: TGTGCCAGCGGTACAGGTAGTTCTGGGGCCAACGTCCTGACTTTC.

The chain combines TRBV2 with TRBJ1-5; perhaps TRBD1 as D (5 bases). The CDR3 sequence is 14 residues long. V lost 3 bases, J lost 2 bases, and 8 bases lay in between. Germline values: CDR1 SNHLY, CDR2 FYNNEI. For the CDR3, the DNA is TGTGCCAGCAGTGACAGGGTCGGCAATCAGCCCCAGCATTTT. The encoded protein is CASSDRVGNQPQHF.

The CDR3 nucleotides are TGTGCCAGCAGCTTAGATATGATACGGGTAGATGGCTACACCTTC. This translates into CASSLDMIRVDGYTF. The V gene is TRBV11-2, the J gene TRBJ1-2; D remains unclear. From germline, CDR1 is SGHAT and CDR2 FQNNGV. Trimming pared 0 bases from V and 6 bases from J, leaving 14 bases between. The CDR3 totals 15 residues.

The chain joins TRBV7-7 to TRBJ2-5; 7 bases are a match to TRBD1. V lost 5 bases to trimming and J lost 0 bases; unmatched junction nucleotides: 3. Germline loops: CDR1 SSHAT, CDR2 FNYEAQ (reference sequence). The CDR3 contains 14 residues. CDR3 residues: CASSVGTDQETQYF. CDR3 sequence (DNA): TGTGCCAGCAGCGTCGGGACAGACCAAGAGACCCAGTACTTC.

This clone has only one observation. The chain couples TRBV5-1 to TRBJ2-5; tentatively, D is TRBD2 (7 bases). Germline CDR1 is SGHRS and CDR2 is YFSETQ. The CDR3 is 17 residues long. V was trimmed by 4 bases and J by 3 bases, leaving 22 bases between them. CDR3 loop: CASSPVGGPIIKETQYF. CDR3 DNA: TGCGCCAGCAGCCCGGTCGGGGGGCCTATAATAAAAGAGACCCAGTACTTC.

This chain links TRBV6-5 with TRBJ2-2, with 7 bases that match TRBD2. Germline CDR1 is MNHEY and CDR2 is SVGAGI. This CDR3 contains 14 residues. Trimming took 10 bases from V and 0 from J; bases not matched to a gene: 5. CDR3 sequence (DNA): TGTGCCATTTCAAGCGGGGCGAACACCGGGGAGCTGTTTTTT. Its translation is CAISSGANTGELFF.

V usage is TRBV6-6 and J usage is TRBJ2-3; perhaps TRBD1 as D (5 bases). Trimming shortened V by 10 bases and J by 2 bases, and 22 bases separated the two germline ends. The CDR3 is 16 amino acids. Germline V gene sequence: CDR1 MNHNY, CDR2 SVGAGI (reference sequence). DNA for the CDR3: TGTGCCACCGAGAGCAGGGCAGGAAACCCCACAGATACGCAGTATTTT. Encoded protein: CATESRAGNPTDTQYF.

The chain combines TRBV18 with TRBJ2-3; the match to TRBD2 covers 7 bases. Germline CDR1 is KGHSH and CDR2 is LQKENI. The junction had 0 bases not matched to a gene; V was cut back by 3 bases and J by 0 bases. This CDR3 has 14 amino acids. This CDR3 is CASSPGGSTDTQYF. DNA for the CDR3: TGTGCCAGCTCACCGGGGGGGAGCACAGATACGCAGTATTTT.

The chain is built from TRBV30 and TRBJ2-1; D may correspond to TRBD1 or TRBD2 (5 bases each). Trimming pared 4 bases from V and 4 bases from J, leaving 8 bases between. Germline V lookup: CDR1 GTSNPN, CDR2 SVGIG (reference sequence). The CDR3 has 12 amino acids. CDR3 nucleotide sequence: TGTGCCTGGACCTGGGGGTACAATGAGCAGTTCTTC. Protein product: CAWTWGYNEQFF.

The chain joins TRBV2 to TRBJ1-2; D unclear. Trimming removed 2 bases at V and 8 bases at J, with 6 bases between. Germline V CDR1 and CDR2: SNHLY, FYNNEI. The CDR3 totals 11 residues. CDR3 nucleotide sequence: TGTGCCAGCAGTGAAACACAGGGCTACACCTTC. Amino acid sequence: CASSETQGYTF.

With respect to this clone: Other DNA sequences in this specimen translate into the identical CDR3. This rearrangement joins TRBV5-6 to TRBJ2-5, with TRBD1 as a possible D gene (6 bases). The V gene lost 4 bases and the J gene lost 2 bases, with 18 bases spanning the gap. This CDR3 comprises 16 residues. Germline V gene lookup returns CDR1 SGHDT and CDR2 YYEEEE. The CDR3 coding sequence is TGTGCCAGCAGCCGCCTGGGACAAGGGGCTCAAGAGACCCAGTACTTC. Protein: CASSRLGQGAQETQYF.